This entry features one T cell receptor (beta chain) sequence. The data originate from a study of blood T cell repertoires in COVID-19. Data came from immunoSEQ multiplex PCR; TCRdb stores just in-frame clones and leaves some out. In the table there are under 350,000 clones, roughly 80% of which are singletons. The CDR3 spans 15 residues. V was clipped by 3 bases and J by 5 bases, with 16 bases between them. The germline CDR1 and CDR2 sequences are KGHSH and LQKENI. V is TRBV18 and J is TRBJ2-5, with D perhaps matching TRBD2 (6 bases). The sequence was collected from a man in his 60s who had recovered from COVID-19. Sequencing used peripheral blood. CDR3 in amino acids: CASSPRAGSQETQYF. DNA of the CDR3: TGTGCCAGCTCACCCAGAGCGGGCTCACAGGAGACCCAGTACTTC.